This TCR beta chain was observed in a study of T cells in Graves' hyperthyroidism and ophthalmopathy. TCR beta CDR3 regions were amplified from RNA. HTBI primers drove first-round RT-PCR of the TCR CDR3. TCRdb reprocessed the multiplex PCR reads with MiXCR, giving one entry per CDR3 protein. The sample consists of about 290,000 distinct CDR3 sequences, roughly 13% of them appearing once. The CDR3 is 13 residues long. CDR1 is MDHEN and CDR2 is SYDVKM in the germline V gene. Deletions cut 11 bases from V and 0 bases from J, with 14 bases between. Ten or more counts support this clonotype. Criteria for exclusion of patients were uncontrolled infection, other autoimmune disease, pregnancy or lactation.

The source material was blood. The chain has TRBV28 and TRBJ2-7, with D maybe TRBD1 (6 bases). The clonotype originates from a woman aged 40 to 50 with Graves' hyperthyroidism. The CDR3 spells CAVSQGISYEQYF. Written as DNA, the CDR3 is TGTGCCGTCTCACAGGGAATCTCCTACGAGCAGTACTTC.